This is a list of T cell receptor beta chains from one sample in a study of vaccination and CD4 T cells after COVID-19. TCRdb re-called the PCR reads with MiXCR, one entry per CDR3 protein. The sample lists fewer than 20,000 distinct CDR3 sequences; roughly 27% were seen once. Which antigens these TCRs recognize remains unknown. The sequenced sample was cultured CD4+ T cells from blood. The receptors here all came from a human donor with COVID-19. Each CDR3 is given with its conserved first and last residue. Each record gives: V gene, J gene, CDR3 length, CDR3 protein.

v_gene: TRBV21-1; j_gene: TRBJ1-1; len: 16; CDR3aa: CASRRGRGSWNTEAFF
v_gene: TRBV7-9; j_gene: TRBJ1-1; len: 12; CDR3aa: CASRRQGPEAFF
v_gene: TRBV20-1; j_gene: TRBJ1-5; len: 15; CDR3aa: CSASENPGRGQPQHF
v_gene: TRBV19; j_gene: TRBJ1-5; len: 16; CDR3aa: CASSVSLARANQPQHF
v_gene: TRBV11-3; j_gene: TRBJ2-2; len: 15; CDR3aa: CASSLRTGGTGELFF
v_gene: TRBV19; j_gene: TRBJ2-5; len: 13; CDR3aa: CASSPPGGKTQYF
v_gene: TRBV12-3/TRBV12-4; j_gene: TRBJ2-5; len: 15; CDR3aa: CASSLAGNREKTQYF
v_gene: TRBV4-3; j_gene: TRBJ1-3; len: 16; CDR3aa: CASSQDRTVGQNTIYF
v_gene: TRBV24-1; j_gene: TRBJ2-7; len: 15; CDR3aa: CATSDSGKLDGEQYF
v_gene: TRBV11-3; j_gene: TRBJ1-4; len: 14; CDR3aa: CASSLTGGSEKLFF
v_gene: TRBV20-1; j_gene: TRBJ1-2; len: 14; CDR3aa: CSARTGQGVGGYTF
v_gene: TRBV5-8; j_gene: TRBJ1-2; len: 14; CDR3aa: CASCLDPVTGGYTF
v_gene: TRBV7-2; j_gene: TRBJ2-4; len: 13; CDR3aa: CASSTDSGRIQYF
v_gene: TRBV5-2; j_gene: TRBJ1-4; len: 16; CDR3aa: CASSQEYGGRAEKLFF
v_gene: TRBV4-2; j_gene: TRBJ2-7; len: 15; CDR3aa: CASSQEWRGGYEQYF
v_gene: TRBV10-3; j_gene: TRBJ1-3; len: 15; CDR3aa: CAISEAGLSGNTIYF
v_gene: TRBV6-2/TRBV6-3; j_gene: TRBJ2-3; len: 11; CDR3aa: CASSSGYTQYF
v_gene: TRBV15; j_gene: TRBJ2-2; len: 15; CDR3aa: CATSVSPAGGTELFF
v_gene: TRBV20-1; j_gene: TRBJ2-5; len: 12; CDR3aa: CSARTYQETQYF
v_gene: TRBV20-1; j_gene: TRBJ1-5; len: 14; CDR3aa: CSASLGNSNQPQHF
v_gene: TRBV7-2; j_gene: TRBJ1-2; len: 14; CDR3aa: CASSLERGLNGYTF
v_gene: TRBV28; j_gene: TRBJ2-1; len: 14; CDR3aa: CASNRGGSYNEQFF
v_gene: TRBV20-1; j_gene: TRBJ2-2; len: 14; CDR3aa: CSARDPSGGSLPFF
v_gene: TRBV25-1; j_gene: TRBJ2-3; len: 15; CDR3aa: CASSAGTGGSDTQYF
v_gene: TRBV7-2; j_gene: TRBJ2-1; len: 15; CDR3aa: CASSSSGTVHNEQFF
v_gene: TRBV27; j_gene: TRBJ2-2; len: 13; CDR3aa: CASSLWVSGELFF
v_gene: TRBV29-1; j_gene: TRBJ2-4; len: 13; CDR3aa: CSVHKSGTNIQYF
v_gene: TRBV19; j_gene: TRBJ2-1; len: 16; CDR3aa: CASSTPAPGQYNEQFF
v_gene: TRBV19; j_gene: TRBJ2-3; len: 13; CDR3aa: CASRVTGVEAQYF
v_gene: TRBV6-4; j_gene: TRBJ1-1; len: 15; CDR3aa: CASSREWGMNTEAFF
v_gene: TRBV20-1; j_gene: TRBJ1-5; len: 17; CDR3aa: CSAPLTGGDSMDQPQHF
v_gene: TRBV20-1; j_gene: TRBJ1-5; len: 15; CDR3aa: CSADGGGGFNQPQHF
v_gene: TRBV19; j_gene: TRBJ2-3; len: 12; CDR3aa: CASSTLTDTQYF
v_gene: TRBV21-1; j_gene: TRBJ1-2; len: 16; CDR3aa: CASSGQGLGGDYGYTF
v_gene: TRBV20-1; j_gene: TRBJ1-1; len: 14; CDR3aa: CSARESGVNTEAFF
v_gene: TRBV19; j_gene: TRBJ1-2; len: 15; CDR3aa: CASSSRTNNNYGYTF
v_gene: TRBV27; j_gene: TRBJ2-3; len: 14; CDR3aa: CASRGPPSTDTQYF
v_gene: TRBV29-1; j_gene: TRBJ1-3; len: 14; CDR3aa: CSVDPSGSGNTIYF
v_gene: TRBV11-2; j_gene: TRBJ1-1; len: 16; CDR3aa: CASSLGRGVGRTEAFF
v_gene: TRBV27; j_gene: TRBJ2-7; len: 16; CDR3aa: CASSSARDRRSYEQYF
v_gene: TRBV7-6; j_gene: TRBJ2-3; len: 13; CDR3aa: CASSLVFSDTQYF
v_gene: TRBV5-1; j_gene: TRBJ2-2; len: 16; CDR3aa: CASSLMGQGYTGELFF
v_gene: TRBV28; j_gene: TRBJ1-1; len: 13; CDR3aa: CASSIYYRFEAFF
v_gene: TRBV28; j_gene: TRBJ1-5; len: 15; CDR3aa: CASSKGRYSNQPQHF
v_gene: TRBV12-3/TRBV12-4; j_gene: TRBJ1-2; len: 13; CDR3aa: CASSLVGGSGYTF
v_gene: TRBV30; j_gene: TRBJ1-2; len: 13; CDR3aa: CAWSREANYGYTF
v_gene: TRBV7-2; j_gene: TRBJ2-5; len: 12; CDR3aa: CASSLSRETQYF
v_gene: TRBV15; j_gene: TRBJ2-5; len: 13; CDR3aa: CATSRQVKETQYF
v_gene: TRBV21-1; j_gene: TRBJ1-1; len: 17; CDR3aa: CASSLLPKGQQNTEAFF